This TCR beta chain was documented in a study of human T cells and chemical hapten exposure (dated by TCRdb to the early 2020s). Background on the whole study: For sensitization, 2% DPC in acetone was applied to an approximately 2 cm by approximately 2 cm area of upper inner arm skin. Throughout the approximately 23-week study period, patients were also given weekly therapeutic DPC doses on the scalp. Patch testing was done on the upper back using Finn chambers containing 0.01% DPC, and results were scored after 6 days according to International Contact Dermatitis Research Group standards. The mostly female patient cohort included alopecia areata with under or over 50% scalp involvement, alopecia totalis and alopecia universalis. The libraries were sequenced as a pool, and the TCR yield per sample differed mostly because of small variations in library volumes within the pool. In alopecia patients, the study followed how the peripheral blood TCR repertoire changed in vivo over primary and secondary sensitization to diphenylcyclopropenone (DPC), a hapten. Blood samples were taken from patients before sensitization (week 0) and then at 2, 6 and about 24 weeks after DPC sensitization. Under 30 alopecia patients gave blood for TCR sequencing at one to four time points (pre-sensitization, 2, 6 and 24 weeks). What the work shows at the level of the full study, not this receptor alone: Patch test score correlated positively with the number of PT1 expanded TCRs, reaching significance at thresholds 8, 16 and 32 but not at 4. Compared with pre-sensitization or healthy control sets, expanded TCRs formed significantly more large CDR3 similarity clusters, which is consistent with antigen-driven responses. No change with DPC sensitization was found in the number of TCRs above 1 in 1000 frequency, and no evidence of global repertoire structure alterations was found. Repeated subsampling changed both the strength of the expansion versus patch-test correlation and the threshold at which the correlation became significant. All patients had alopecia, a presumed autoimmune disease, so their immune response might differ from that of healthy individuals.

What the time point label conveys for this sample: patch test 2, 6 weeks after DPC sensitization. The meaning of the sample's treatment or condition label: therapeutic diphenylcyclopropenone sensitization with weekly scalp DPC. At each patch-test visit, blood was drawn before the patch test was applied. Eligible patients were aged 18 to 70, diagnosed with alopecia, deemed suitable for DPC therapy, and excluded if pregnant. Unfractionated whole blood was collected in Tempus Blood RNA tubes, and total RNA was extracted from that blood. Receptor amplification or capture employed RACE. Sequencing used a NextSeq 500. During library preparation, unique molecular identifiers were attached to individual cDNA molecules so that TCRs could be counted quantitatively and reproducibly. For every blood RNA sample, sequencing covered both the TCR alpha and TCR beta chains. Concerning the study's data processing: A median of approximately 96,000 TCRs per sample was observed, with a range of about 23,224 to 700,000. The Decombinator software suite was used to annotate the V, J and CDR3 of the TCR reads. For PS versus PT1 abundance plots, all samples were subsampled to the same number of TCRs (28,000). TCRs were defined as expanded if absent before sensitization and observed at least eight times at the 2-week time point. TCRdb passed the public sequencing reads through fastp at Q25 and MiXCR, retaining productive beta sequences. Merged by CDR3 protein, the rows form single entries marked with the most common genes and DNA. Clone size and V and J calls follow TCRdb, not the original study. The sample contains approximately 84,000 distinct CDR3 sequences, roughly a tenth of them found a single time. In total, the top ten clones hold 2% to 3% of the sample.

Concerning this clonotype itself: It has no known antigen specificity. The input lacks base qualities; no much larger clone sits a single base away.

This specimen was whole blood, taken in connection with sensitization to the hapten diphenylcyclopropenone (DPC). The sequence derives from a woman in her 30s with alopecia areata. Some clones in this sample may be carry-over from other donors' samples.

This receptor carries the CDR3 CSARDIGTPQLTDTQYF. The nucleotides read TGCAGTGCTAGAGATATAGGGACCCCTCAATTGACAGATACGCAGTATTTT. This chain joins TRBV20-1 to TRBJ2-3; the D region may be TRBD1 or TRBD2, each matching 5 bases equally. V is clipped by 0 bases and J by 3 bases, and the sequence between their germline boundaries is 19 bases long. From the cysteine up to the phenylalanine, the CDR3 has a length of 17 residues. Only the CDR3 portion is preserved as DNA: 51 bases, with reading frame beginning at the first base. The germline V gene (reference sequence) specifies DFQATT as CDR1 and SNEGSKA as CDR2.